Listed here is a single TCR beta chain. Original processing methods: Amplifying reference gene primers gave estimates of nucleated cell counts. Clones were read by immunoSEQ multiplex PCR, and TCRdb kept only the in-frame ones, dropping some. Clonal size and the V and J genes are those of that table, whereas D and trimming came from the DNA. The sample contains about 15,000 clones, less than 75% of which appear only once. The data were taken from a study of blood T cell repertoires in COVID-19. The V gene lost 6 bases and the J gene lost 8 bases, with 19 bases spanning the gap. CDR1 and CDR2 (germline): SNHLY, FYNNEI. CDR3 length equals 14 residues.

This receptor was obtained from a boy aged 2-15 years with active or convalescent COVID-19. The specimen sequenced was peripheral blood. This sequence joins TRBV2 and TRBJ1-2; no clear D. The CDR3 protein is CASSADWGGRGYTF. The CDR3, as DNA: TGTGCCAGCAGCGCCGATTGGGGAGGTAGAGGCTACACCTTC.